Listed below are T cell receptor beta chains from one sample, sequenced in a study of response to subunit inactivated influenza vaccine. MiXCR, applied by TCRdb to the RT-PCR reads, yields one record per CDR3 protein. The table includes 300,000 to 350,000 distinct CDR3 sequences, 20% to 25% detected once. The sample consisted of PBMCs from blood, taken less than 22 months after vaccination. Source of these receptors: a man between 50 and 69 years old who received an inactivated influenza vaccine. Each CDR3 is given without its conserved first and last residue. Fields, in order: CDR3 length, V gene, CDR3 protein.

14 TRBV4-3 ASSQDGPGTAYGYT
12 TRBV7-8 ASSLRRENTEAF
15 TRBV5-4 ASSSKNAGGHTGELF
13 TRBV5-1 ASSFPPTTGGGYT
14 TRBV9 ASSGGTAGDGITQY
15 TRBV30 AERGQRRRVSNQPQH
14 TRBV7-2 ASSLVASSSYNEQF
13 TRBV10-3 AISEQFNSNQPQH
13 TRBV24-1 ATSDARDFLNEQY
10 TRBV7-2 ASSSIYYEQY
13 TRBV7-8 ASSLWAREKETQY
11 TRBV28 ASSLKESYGYT
14 TRBV12-3/TRBV12-4 ASSPRGGLGTGELF
10 TRBV2 ASSEAGGESF
11 TRBV20-1 SARDRGRHTQY
13 TRBV20-1 SAATGDYSNQPQH
11 TRBV11-2 ASSRTGVDGYT
11 TRBV9 ASSVEGTDTQY
14 TRBV29-1 SVEDQGPGPYNEQF
9 TRBV20-1 SARDKETQY
15 TRBV7-2 ASSRGRGIAYTGELF
13 TRBV20-1 SAQPGQGSYNEQF
13 TRBV24-1 ATSDRTEVTDTQY
14 TRBV15 ATSREKSGFQETQY
11 TRBV24-1 ATSANSGNTIY
14 TRBV20-1 SADTLASYSTDTQY
11 TRBV29-1 SARLAGEETQY
16 TRBV24-1 ATSGAKGTGGWTGELF
11 TRBV30 AWSPFRDSGIV
13 TRBV20-1 SATGGAGVINEQY
13 TRBV23-1 ASSQSQDNNYGYT
12 TRBV25-1 ASSQLGPQNGYT
11 TRBV20-1 SAPDRSNQTQH
13 TRBV7-9 ASSLGTTQRETQY
16 TRBV5-1 ASSFAPTSGRGGDTQY
9 TRBV15 ATRYNGELF
11 TRBV7-9 ASRVAGLVEAF